These T cell receptor beta chains were read from a single sample in a study of T cell repertoires in cytomegalovirus infection. These receptors have no identified antigens. TCRdb passed the reads through MiXCR, listing each CDR3 protein once. The sample holds 650,000 to 900,000 distinct CDR3 sequences, over 25% seen once. Specimen: cultured CD8+ T cells from PBMCs, collected from culture after CMV antigen stimulation. Receptors originate from a human donor in good health (CMV status not recorded). Some clones in this sample may be carry-over from other donors' samples. The CDR3 runs from the conserved cysteine through the conserved F or W. D genes are given only for firm matches. A clone size is listed for some rows: how often the clone was seen (once, few, many), or a class if it is expanded.

v_gene: TRBV7-8; abundance: few; j_gene: TRBJ2-3; d_gene: TRBD2; CDR3nt: TGTGCCAGCAGCCCGCAAGCGGGGGGGAGCACAGATACGCAGTATTTT; CDR3aa: CASSPQAGGSTDTQYF
v_gene: TRBV4-2; abundance: many; j_gene: TRBJ2-1; d_gene: TRBD2; CDR3nt: TGTGCCAGCAGCGGGACTAGCGGTTACAATGAGCAGTTCTTC; CDR3aa: CASSGTSGYNEQFF
v_gene: TRBV12-3/TRBV12-4; abundance: .; j_gene: TRBJ1-5; d_gene: .; CDR3nt: TGTGCCAGCAGCCCGGAAAATCAGCCCCAGCATTTT; CDR3aa: CASSPENQPQHF
v_gene: TRBV7-2; abundance: .; j_gene: TRBJ1-1; d_gene: .; CDR3nt: TGTGCCAGCTTTAGGGGGTCTGAAGCTTTCTTT; CDR3aa: CASFRGSEAFF
v_gene: TRBV7-9; abundance: .; j_gene: TRBJ1-2; d_gene: .; CDR3nt: TGTGCCAGCAGCCCACTGGGAGGCAGGCTTTTTAACTATGGCTACACCTTC; CDR3aa: CASSPLGGRLFNYGYTF
v_gene: TRBV12-3/TRBV12-4; abundance: .; j_gene: TRBJ2-5; d_gene: .; CDR3nt: TGTGCCAGCAGTTTAGCGCGGGACGGGAAGACCCAGTACTTC; CDR3aa: CASSLARDGKTQYF
v_gene: TRBV7-6; abundance: many; j_gene: TRBJ1-2; d_gene: .; CDR3nt: TGTGCCAGCAGCTTCCGGTCTGATAGCGCTAACTATGGCTACACCTTC; CDR3aa: CASSFRSDSANYGYTF
v_gene: TRBV7-6; abundance: .; j_gene: TRBJ2-3; d_gene: .; CDR3nt: TGTGCTAGCAGCTTAGAAGGGGCCTGGGATACGCAGTATTTT; CDR3aa: CASSLEGAWDTQYF
v_gene: TRBV7-8; abundance: .; j_gene: TRBJ1-5; d_gene: .; CDR3nt: TGTGCCAGCAGCAAAAGGAATCAGCCCCAGCATTTT; CDR3aa: CASSKRNQPQHF
v_gene: TRBV6-5; abundance: few; j_gene: TRBJ2-5; d_gene: .; CDR3nt: TGTGCCAGCAGTTCCGGGGGCCTGGTCGACAAAGAGACCCAGTACTTC; CDR3aa: CASSSGGLVDKETQYF
v_gene: TRBV19; abundance: few; j_gene: TRBJ1-6; d_gene: .; CDR3nt: TGTGCCAGTAGTATAGAACTAACAGGAGGCGGGGGTTCACCCCTCCACTTT; CDR3aa: CASSIELTGGGGSPLHF
v_gene: TRBV24-1; abundance: .; j_gene: TRBJ2-1; d_gene: TRBD1; CDR3nt: TGTGCCACCAGTGAGCACGGGACAGCATACAATGAGCAGTTCTTC; CDR3aa: CATSEHGTAYNEQFF
v_gene: TRBV5-4; abundance: few; j_gene: TRBJ1-1; d_gene: .; CDR3nt: TGTGCCAGCAGCTTGGACACCCTGGGGGCTTTCTTT; CDR3aa: CASSLDTLGAFF
v_gene: TRBV2; abundance: few; j_gene: TRBJ1-6; d_gene: TRBD1; CDR3nt: TGTGCCAGCACCGGAGGGGGGACAGGGCAGAATTCACCCCTCCACTTT; CDR3aa: CASTGGGTGQNSPLHF
v_gene: TRBV20-1; abundance: .; j_gene: TRBJ2-7; d_gene: .; CDR3nt: TGCAGTGCTAGAGCCGCTAGCGCCGCGCGGACCTACGAGCAGTACTTC; CDR3aa: CSARAASAARTYEQYF
v_gene: TRBV6-7; abundance: once; j_gene: TRBJ2-7; d_gene: TRBD1; CDR3nt: TGTGCCAGCAGTTCATCCGGGACAGGGGCCGAGCAGTACTTC; CDR3aa: CASSSSGTGAEQYF
v_gene: TRBV2; abundance: few; j_gene: TRBJ2-1; d_gene: .; CDR3nt: TGTGCCAGCAGTGAGGTTTTACAGGGTAATGAGCAGTTCTTC; CDR3aa: CASSEVLQGNEQFF
v_gene: TRBV27; abundance: many; j_gene: TRBJ2-7; d_gene: .; CDR3nt: TGTGCCAGCAGTTTAAAGGGGCCGACGGTCCCCTACGAGCAGTACTTC; CDR3aa: CASSLKGPTVPYEQYF
v_gene: TRBV15; abundance: .; j_gene: TRBJ1-5; d_gene: .; CDR3nt: TGTGCCACCAGCAGACGGAACAATCAGCCCCAGCATTTT; CDR3aa: CATSRRNNQPQHF
v_gene: TRBV11-2; abundance: few; j_gene: TRBJ2-2; d_gene: .; CDR3nt: TGTGCCAGCAGCCACCCTGACTACACCGGGGAGCTGTTTTTT; CDR3aa: CASSHPDYTGELFF
v_gene: TRBV28; abundance: few; j_gene: TRBJ1-2; d_gene: .; CDR3nt: TGTGCCAGCAGCTACGCCCGAGGAGGCTACACCTTC; CDR3aa: CASSYARGGYTF
v_gene: TRBV7-2; abundance: many; j_gene: TRBJ1-6; d_gene: .; CDR3nt: TGTGCCAGCAGCGCCGCGGGCTCCTATAATTCACCCCTCCACTTT; CDR3aa: CASSAAGSYNSPLHF
v_gene: TRBV6-5; abundance: few; j_gene: TRBJ1-2; d_gene: .; CDR3nt: TGTGCCAGCAGTTACTCGACCCTTGGACAGAATGGCTACACCTTC; CDR3aa: CASSYSTLGQNGYTF
v_gene: TRBV2; abundance: .; j_gene: TRBJ2-2; d_gene: .; CDR3nt: TGTGCCAGCAGACAGGGCGTCACCGGGGAGCTGTTTTTT; CDR3aa: CASRQGVTGELFF
v_gene: TRBV27; abundance: .; j_gene: TRBJ1-1; d_gene: .; CDR3nt: TGTGCCAGCAGTCCCCCAAACAGGAACACTGAAGCTTTCTTT; CDR3aa: CASSPPNRNTEAFF
v_gene: TRBV7-9; abundance: many; j_gene: TRBJ2-1; d_gene: TRBD1; CDR3nt: TGTGCCAGCAGCTCGAGACAGGGGGCTTTCTACAATGAGCAGTTCTTC; CDR3aa: CASSSRQGAFYNEQFF
v_gene: TRBV19; abundance: few; j_gene: TRBJ2-7; d_gene: .; CDR3nt: TGTGCCAGTAGTAGAGCAGACGACGAGCAGTACTTC; CDR3aa: CASSRADDEQYF
v_gene: TRBV27; abundance: few; j_gene: TRBJ1-2; d_gene: TRBD1; CDR3nt: TGTGCCAGCAGTCCCGGGACAGGGGGCGCCCTCTATGGCTACACCTTC; CDR3aa: CASSPGTGGALYGYTF
v_gene: TRBV5-4; abundance: few; j_gene: TRBJ2-2; d_gene: .; CDR3nt: TGTGCCAGCACCCGAGAGACCGGGGAGCTGTTTTTT; CDR3aa: CASTRETGELFF
v_gene: TRBV6-1; abundance: few; j_gene: TRBJ2-7; d_gene: TRBD2; CDR3nt: TGTGCCAGCAGGCCCTTTGGGGGGGGGAGCTCCTACGAGCAGTACTTC; CDR3aa: CASRPFGGGSSYEQYF
v_gene: TRBV4-1; abundance: many; j_gene: TRBJ2-1; d_gene: .; CDR3nt: TGCGCCAGCAGCCAAGAGGGCGGGGGCTATGAGCAGTTCTTC; CDR3aa: CASSQEGGGYEQFF
v_gene: TRBV6-6; abundance: .; j_gene: TRBJ2-1; d_gene: .; CDR3nt: TGTGCCAGCATTGGTGTCTTTGAGGGCCCCTACAATGAGCAGTTCTTC; CDR3aa: CASIGVFEGPYNEQFF
v_gene: TRBV13; abundance: few; j_gene: TRBJ2-1; d_gene: .; CDR3nt: TGTGCCAGCAGCTTAGAACCGGGGGCGGCGGGGAATGAGCAGTTCTTC; CDR3aa: CASSLEPGAAGNEQFF
v_gene: TRBV7-9; abundance: few; j_gene: TRBJ1-1; d_gene: TRBD1; CDR3nt: TGTGCCAGCAGCTCCGGGACAGGGGGCTTAATTTTGAACACTGAAGCTTTCTTT; CDR3aa: CASSSGTGGLILNTEAFF
v_gene: TRBV5-6; abundance: .; j_gene: TRBJ1-1; d_gene: .; CDR3nt: TGTGCCAGCAGCTTGGGTTCCTGGGATGCTGAAGCTTTCTTT; CDR3aa: CASSLGSWDAEAFF
v_gene: TRBV6-1; abundance: .; j_gene: TRBJ2-3; d_gene: .; CDR3nt: TGTGCCAGCAGTGAAGAGGATAGCCTAGATACGCAGTATTTT; CDR3aa: CASSEEDSLDTQYF
v_gene: TRBV9; abundance: few; j_gene: TRBJ2-3; d_gene: TRBD1; CDR3nt: TGTGCCAGCAGCGGACCGAGGGGACAGGGGGAGAGCACAGATACGCAGTATTTT; CDR3aa: CASSGPRGQGESTDTQYF
v_gene: TRBV28; abundance: few; j_gene: TRBJ1-2; d_gene: .; CDR3nt: TGTGCCAGCAGTACCGGCTTCGGGACGGATGGCTACACCTTC; CDR3aa: CASSTGFGTDGYTF
v_gene: TRBV19; abundance: .; j_gene: TRBJ1-1; d_gene: TRBD1; CDR3nt: TGTGCCAGTAGTGGACAGGGTGGGGACACTGAAGCTTTCTTT; CDR3aa: CASSGQGGDTEAFF
v_gene: TRBV6-5; abundance: few; j_gene: TRBJ1-4; d_gene: .; CDR3nt: TGTGCCAGCAGTTCGGGCAGGGCTAATGAAAAACTGTTTTTT; CDR3aa: CASSSGRANEKLFF
v_gene: TRBV7-4; abundance: few; j_gene: TRBJ1-2; d_gene: TRBD1; CDR3nt: TGTGCCAGCAGCCCCGGGACAGGGGTGAGCTATGGCTACACCTTC; CDR3aa: CASSPGTGVSYGYTF
v_gene: TRBV19; abundance: few; j_gene: TRBJ2-3; d_gene: .; CDR3nt: TGTGCCAGTAGCCCAGGACAGTTCACAGATACGCAGTATTTT; CDR3aa: CASSPGQFTDTQYF
v_gene: TRBV7-2; abundance: many; j_gene: TRBJ1-5; d_gene: .; CDR3nt: TGTGCCAGCAGCTTAGAGCTTCAGCCCCAGCATTTT; CDR3aa: CASSLELQPQHF
v_gene: TRBV6-1; abundance: .; j_gene: TRBJ2-7; d_gene: TRBD1; CDR3nt: TGTGCCAGCAGTGCGACAGGGGTGTACGAGCAGTACTTC; CDR3aa: CASSATGVYEQYF